The TCR beta chain described here comes from a study of blood T cell repertoires in COVID-19. For the study at large: Sample material is recorded as cDNA or gDNA derived from T cells, B-cell-depleted T cells, or PBMCs.

Original methodology: Estimated nucleated cell counts came from reference gene primer amplification. The protocol was immunoSEQ multiplex PCR, while the TCRdb copy is restricted to in-frame clones and leaves out a portion. Clone size and the V and J calls come from that table; the DNA yielded D and trimming. The sample records around 170,000 clones, around 89% being singletons. Sequenced sample: peripheral blood. The clonotype was recovered from a man aged 55-75 years with acute or convalescent COVID-19.

CDR3 nucleotides: TGCGCCAGCAGCTCTGAGGGCTCGACAAGAAAACTGTTTTTT. Amino acid sequence: CASSSEGSTRKLFF. V usage is TRBV5-1 and J usage is TRBJ1-4; the D is unclear. Germline CDR1 is SGHRS and CDR2 is YFSETQ. CDR3 length: 14 amino acids. The V end lost 3 bases, the J end lost 10 bases, and 16 bases lay between the germline ends.